The 20 T cell receptor beta chains presented below share a single source sample, sequenced in a study of T cell responses to AZD1222 COVID-19 vaccine. Libraries were prepared by immunoSEQ multiplex PCR; TCRdb keeps only in-frame clonotypes and omits some of them. This repertoire shows 120,000 or so clones, around nine tenths found once; its top ten account for 1.7%. The sample consisted of peripheral blood, taken on day 0 of AZD1222 vaccination. The source of these receptors is an adult in good health.

The V and J genes are TRBV5-1 and TRBJ2-1, with 10 nucleotides matching TRBD2. Trimming removed 4 bases from V and 1 base from J; junction bases left unmatched: 8. The CDR3 totals 17 residues. Germline CDR1 reads SGHRS; CDR2 reads YFSETQ. DNA for the CDR3: TGCGCCAGCAGCCGATCGACTAGCGGGCTTTCCTACAATGAGCAGTTCTTC. Protein sequence: CASSRSTSGLSYNEQFF.

This clone came up once. An end of the junction differs from the germline gene, which may be a read error. The chain couples TRBV12-3 or TRBV12-4 to TRBJ2-3; TRBD2 is a possible D gene (6 bases). CDR3 length equals 12 residues. The CDR3, as DNA: TGTGCCAGCAGTTTCTCCAGCGGGTCTTTGAGTTTT. This encodes CASSFSSGSLSF.

The chain recombines TRBV6-5 with TRBJ1-4; D is undetermined. This CDR3 is 14 amino acids long. In germline, CDR1 is MNHEY, CDR2 SVGAGI. V lost 4 bases and J lost 3, with 9 bases in between. Written as DNA, the CDR3 is TGTGCCAGCAGTTTATCACGGGCTAATGAAAAACTGTTTTTT. This sequence encodes CASSLSRANEKLFF.

This sequence joins TRBV6-1 and TRBJ1-5, with 7 bases matching TRBD1. V dropped 3 bases and J dropped 0; count of bases not matched to a gene: 8. Germline CDR1 is MNHNS and CDR2 is SASEGT. There are 17 residues in the CDR3. CDR3 protein: CASSDETGPDSNQPQHF. The CDR3 DNA reads TGTGCCAGCAGTGACGAGACAGGGCCCGATAGCAATCAGCCCCAGCATTTT.

The CDR3 here is CASSVGISSTDTQYF. The CDR3 DNA is TGTGCCAGCAGCGTAGGGATATCTAGCACAGATACGCAGTATTTT. V is TRBV9 and J is TRBJ2-3, with D unresolved. V dropped 0 bases and J dropped 0 bases, with 8 bases sitting between them. This CDR3 comprises 15 residues. Germline V gene sequence: CDR1 SGDLS, CDR2 YYNGEE.

V usage is TRBV6-5 and J usage is TRBJ1-2; TRBD1 is a possible D gene (5 bases). V was cut by 5 bases and J by 4 bases, with 14 bases left in between. This CDR3 has 14 residues. CDR1 MNHEY and CDR2 SVGAGI come from the germline V gene. CDR3 sequence reads: CASSLGGGPYGYTF. The CDR3 bases are TGTGCCAGCAGTCTCGGGGGGGGTCCCTATGGCTACACCTTC.

The chain couples TRBV4-1 to TRBJ2-1; tentatively, D is TRBD2 (6 bases). V lost 2 bases to trimming and J lost 7 bases, with 12 bases between them. The CDR3 is 14 amino acids. Per the germline V gene, CDR1 is MGHRA and CDR2 is YSYEKL. The CDR3 region is CASSQTLASNEQFF. Written as DNA, the CDR3 is TGCGCCAGCAGCCAAACACTAGCTTCGAATGAGCAGTTCTTC.

V is TRBV6-1 and J is TRBJ2-1, with D unresolved. The CDR3 sequence is 14 residues long. Germline V gives CDR1 MNHNS, CDR2 SASEGT. V was trimmed by 5 bases and J by 4 bases, leaving 12 bases between them. CDR3: CASSPTPLYNEQFF. The CDR3 region has the DNA TGTGCCAGCAGTCCAACTCCCCTTTACAATGAGCAGTTCTTC.

The chain uses TRBV9 and TRBJ1-2, with a tentative D call TRBD1 (5 bases). The ends were cut back, 3 bases at V and 4 bases at J, with 13 bases in the middle. The CDR3 has 14 residues. The germline CDR1 and CDR2 sequences are SGDLS and YYNGEE. CDR3 amino acids: CASSAIDSSYGYTF. DNA for the CDR3: TGTGCCAGCAGCGCAATCGACAGCTCCTATGGCTACACCTTC.

The rearrangement uses TRBV3-1 (or the pseudogene TRBV3-2) and TRBJ1-5; no clear D gene. V was clipped by 3 bases and J by 5 bases, with 11 bases between them. The CDR3 has 14 residues. Germline V gene lookup returns CDR1 LGHDT and CDR2 YNNKEL (reference sequence). The CDR3, as DNA: TGTGCCAGCAGCCACCTCGGGTCGCATCAGCCCCAGCATTTT. It specifies CASSHLGSHQPQHF.

This CDR3 reads CASSQDGGLYSNQPQHF. The DNA for the CDR3 is TGCGCCAGCAGCCAAGACGGGGGGCTTTATAGCAATCAGCCCCAGCATTTT. The V gene is TRBV4-1, the J gene TRBJ1-5; D is possibly TRBD1 (6 bases). Germline-derived CDR1 and CDR2 are MGHRA and YSYEKL. The ends were cut back, 0 bases at V and 0 bases at J, with 12 bases in the middle. The CDR3 has 17 amino acids.

V is TRBV2 and J is TRBJ1-5; D might be TRBD1 (5 bases). V was trimmed by 2 bases and J by 6 bases, leaving 11 bases between them. The germline V gene has CDR1 SNHLY and CDR2 FYNNEI. The CDR3 totals 14 residues. The CDR3 here is CASSEPSGSQPQHF. CDR3 in DNA: TGTGCCAGCAGTGAACCGTCAGGGAGTCAGCCCCAGCATTTT.

The V gene is TRBV12-3 or TRBV12-4, the J gene TRBJ1-3; D is undetermined. The V and J ends lost 0 bases and 6 bases respectively, with 6 bases between them. The CDR3 runs 13 residues. The CDR3 nucleotides are TGTGCCAGCAGTTTAGCATGGGAAAACACCATATATTTT. Its translation: CASSLAWENTIYF.

In its sample, this clone was seen once. The chain uses TRBV9 and TRBJ1-3; 7 bases are shared with TRBD1. The germline V gene encodes CDR1 SGDLS and CDR2 YYNGEE. The trim removed 4 bases at V and 0 bases at J, leaving 4 bases unmatched. This CDR3 has 15 residues. The DNA for the CDR3 is TGTGCCAGCAGCCCTGGGGACAGCTCTGGAAACACCATATATTTT. Residues: CASSPGDSSGNTIYF.

This chain uses TRBV19 with TRBJ1-2; no clear D gene. CDR3 length: 15 residues. Germline V gene lookup returns CDR1 LNHDA and CDR2 SQIVND (reference sequence). Between the trimmed V and J ends, which lost 7 bases and 4 bases, there was a span of 19 bases. The CDR3 DNA reads TGTGCCAGTACCCGTGATGTGGGCGCAACCTATGGCTACACCTTC. This encodes CASTRDVGATYGYTF.

The V and J genes are TRBV6-5 and TRBJ1-2; no clear D gene. V shed 2 bases and J shed 4 bases, with 5 bases lying between them. Germline V gene data show CDR1 as MNHEY and CDR2 as SVGAGI. This CDR3 is 12 amino acids long. CDR3 loop: CASSYDLYGYTF. CDR3 DNA sequence: TGTGCCAGCAGTTACGACCTCTATGGCTACACCTTC.

The rearrangement links TRBV4-3 to TRBJ1-1, with a weak D call TRBD1 (6 bases). The length of the CDR3 is 18 residues. The V end was cut by 0 bases, the J end by 4 bases, with 21 bases between. Germline V gives CDR1 LGHNA, CDR2 YSLEER. CDR3: CASSQDLTGPMTGTEAFF. The CDR3 nucleotides are TGCGCCAGCAGCCAAGACCTAACAGGGCCGATGACGGGCACTGAAGCTTTCTTT.

V usage is TRBV3-1 (or the pseudogene TRBV3-2) and J usage is TRBJ2-1; D gene uncertain. The V and J ends lost 5 bases and 7 bases respectively, with 12 bases between them. In germline, CDR1 is LGHDT, CDR2 YNNKEL (reference sequence). The length of the CDR3 is 13 residues. CDR3 sequence: CASSFSRKNEQFF. Written as DNA, the CDR3 is TGTGCCAGCAGCTTTAGCCGTAAGAATGAGCAGTTCTTC.

DNA of the CDR3: TGTGCCAGCAGCTTAGGCGGGGGGGGCTTCTATGGCTACACCTTC. Protein: CASSLGGGGFYGYTF. The chain employs TRBV13 and TRBJ1-2, with D perhaps matching TRBD1 (6 bases). The V end was cut by 0 bases, the J end by 4 bases, with 12 bases between. Germline loops: CDR1 PRHDT, CDR2 FYEKMQ (reference sequence). The CDR3 totals 15 residues.

This chain connects TRBV12-5 to TRBJ2-1; 9 bases are shared with TRBD2. Germline V gives CDR1 LGHNT, CDR2 FRNRAP. The CDR3 has 14 amino acids. Losses at the gene ends were 3 bases for V and 5 bases for J; bases not matched to a gene: 2. The CDR3 nucleotides read TGTGCTAGTGGTTTCCAGCGGGAGGACAATGAGCAGTTCTTC. It translates to CASGFQREDNEQFF.